This T cell receptor beta chain derives from a study of Graves' ophthalmopathy and Graves' hyperthyroidism. Background on the study: Hyperthyroidism was considered stable when no ophthalmopathy appeared within 18 months of follow-up.

J was trimmed by 1 base and V by 6 bases; bases with no gene match: 9. Looked up from germline, CDR1 is SNHLY and CDR2 is FYNNEI. The CDR3 contains 16 residues. Amplification from RNA transcripts yielded the TCR beta CDR3 regions. Scientists carried out first-round RT-PCR using HTBI primers and then a second-round multiplex PCR. TCRdb called the multiplex PCR reads again in MiXCR, with one record for every CDR3 protein. Of around 1,200,000 distinct CDR3 sequences listed, roughly two fifths are singletons. The sample taken for sequencing was peripheral blood or thyroid tissue (not recorded which). The clonotype was recovered from an adult man with Graves' hyperthyroidism. This sequence joins TRBV2 and TRBJ1-1; 9 bases line up with TRBD1. The CDR3 nucleotides read TGTGCCAGCAGGAGACCCGGGACAGGGCAGAACACTGAAGCTTTCTTT. Translating gives CASRRPGTGQNTEAFF.